This entry describes one T cell receptor (beta chain). The record originates from a study of control samples from healthy donors and cancer patients. The length of the CDR3 is 16 residues. Trimming left V 0 bases short and J 1 base short, with 13 bases between. Per germline, CDR1 SGHRS and CDR2 YFSETQ. Data came from immunoSEQ multiplex PCR; TCRdb stores just in-frame clones and leaves some out. This sample has some 410,000 clones, with 90% found just once. The TCR sequence derives from a man aged 35-49 years with head and neck cancer. This chain connects TRBV5-1 to TRBJ1-1, with a possible D match to TRBD1 (5 bases). Specimen: PBMCs. As DNA, the CDR3 is TGCGCCAGCAGCTTGGCCTTGGGGGGTGGGAACACTGAAGCTTTCTTT. Protein: CASSLALGGGNTEAFF. Filled out from reference TRBV5-1 and TRBJ1-1, the complete variable domain reads KAGVTQTPRYLIKTRGQQVTLSCSPISGHRSVSWYQQTPGQGLQFLFEYFSETQRNKGNFPGRFSGRQFSNSRSEMNVSTLELGDSALYLCASSLALGGGNTEAFFGQGTRLTVV.